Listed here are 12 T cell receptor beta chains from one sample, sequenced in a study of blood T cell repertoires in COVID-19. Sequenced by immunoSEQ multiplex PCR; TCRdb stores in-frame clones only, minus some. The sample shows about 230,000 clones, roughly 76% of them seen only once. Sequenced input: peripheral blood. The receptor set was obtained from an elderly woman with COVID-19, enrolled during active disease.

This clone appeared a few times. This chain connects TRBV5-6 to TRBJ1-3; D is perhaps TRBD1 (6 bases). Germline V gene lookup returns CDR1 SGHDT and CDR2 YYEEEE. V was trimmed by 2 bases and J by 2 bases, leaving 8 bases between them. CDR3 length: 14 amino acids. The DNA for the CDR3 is TGTGCCAGCAGCTTAGCAGGGGCTGGAAACACCATATATTTT. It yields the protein CASSLAGAGNTIYF.

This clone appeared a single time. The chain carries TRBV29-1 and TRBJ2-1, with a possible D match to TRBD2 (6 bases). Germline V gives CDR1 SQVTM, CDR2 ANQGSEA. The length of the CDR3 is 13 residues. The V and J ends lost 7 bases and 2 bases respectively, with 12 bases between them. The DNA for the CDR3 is TGCAGCGGGAGGGGTAGGGCCTACAATGAGCAGTTCTTC. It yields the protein CSGRGRAYNEQFF.

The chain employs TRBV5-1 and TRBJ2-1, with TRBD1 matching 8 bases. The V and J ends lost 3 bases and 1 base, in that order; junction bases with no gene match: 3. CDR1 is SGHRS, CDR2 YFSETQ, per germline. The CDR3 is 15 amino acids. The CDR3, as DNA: TGCGCCAGCAGCTCCGGACAGGGTTCCTACAATGAGCAGTTCTTC. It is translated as CASSSGQGSYNEQFF.

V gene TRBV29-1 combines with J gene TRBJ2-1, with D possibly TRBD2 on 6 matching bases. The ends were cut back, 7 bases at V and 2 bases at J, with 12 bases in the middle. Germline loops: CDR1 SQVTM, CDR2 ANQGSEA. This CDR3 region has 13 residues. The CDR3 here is CSGDGGTYNEQFF. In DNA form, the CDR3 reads TGCAGCGGGGACGGGGGTACCTACAATGAGCAGTTCTTC.

The CDR3 DNA reads as TGTGCCAGCAGCAGATTACAGGGGAAGGCCAAAAACATTCAGTACTTC. Translation: CASSRLQGKAKNIQYF. The chain links TRBV27 to TRBJ2-4; 7 bases align to TRBD1. J lost 1 base, V lost 6 bases, and 9 bases had no gene match. CDR3 length equals 16 residues. Germline values: CDR1 MNHEY, CDR2 SMNVEV (reference sequence).

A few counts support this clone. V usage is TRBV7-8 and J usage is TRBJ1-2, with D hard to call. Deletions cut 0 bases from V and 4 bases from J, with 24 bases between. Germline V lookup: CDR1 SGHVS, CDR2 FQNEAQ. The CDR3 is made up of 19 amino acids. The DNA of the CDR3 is TGTGCCAGCAGCTTAGCGCTTGGGCAGACGCTTGGAGGAGCCTATGGCTACACCTTC. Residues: CASSLALGQTLGGAYGYTF.

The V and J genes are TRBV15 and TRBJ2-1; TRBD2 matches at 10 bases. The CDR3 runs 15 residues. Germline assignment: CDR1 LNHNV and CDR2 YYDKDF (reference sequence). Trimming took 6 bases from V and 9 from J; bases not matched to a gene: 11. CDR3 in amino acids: CATRRGGTSVAEQFF. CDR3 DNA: TGTGCCACCAGGCGAGGGGGGACTAGCGTGGCTGAGCAGTTCTTC.

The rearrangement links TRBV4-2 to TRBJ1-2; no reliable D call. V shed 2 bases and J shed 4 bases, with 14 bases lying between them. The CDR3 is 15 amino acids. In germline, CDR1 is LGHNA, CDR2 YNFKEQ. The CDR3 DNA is TGTGCCAGCAGCCAACCCGAGCAGGCCGCCTATGGCTACACCTTC. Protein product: CASSQPEQAAYGYTF.

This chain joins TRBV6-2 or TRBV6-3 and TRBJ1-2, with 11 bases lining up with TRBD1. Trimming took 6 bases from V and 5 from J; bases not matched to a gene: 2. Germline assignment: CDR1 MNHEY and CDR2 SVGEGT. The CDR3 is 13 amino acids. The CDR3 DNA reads TGTGCCAGCAGCTGGGACAGGGGGTATGGCTACACCTTC. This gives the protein CASSWDRGYGYTF.

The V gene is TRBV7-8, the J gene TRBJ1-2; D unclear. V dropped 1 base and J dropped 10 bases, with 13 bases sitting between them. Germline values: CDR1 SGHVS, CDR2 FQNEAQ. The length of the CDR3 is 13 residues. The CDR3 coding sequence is TGTGCCAGCAGCTTAGATCGGGGTTCTCACTACACCTTC. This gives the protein CASSLDRGSHYTF.

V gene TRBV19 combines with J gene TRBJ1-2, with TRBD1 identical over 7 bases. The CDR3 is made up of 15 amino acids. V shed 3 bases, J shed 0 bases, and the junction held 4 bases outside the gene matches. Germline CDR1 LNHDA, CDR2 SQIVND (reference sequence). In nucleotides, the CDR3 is TGTGCCAGTAGTATTCAGGGGGGCTCTAACTATGGCTACACCTTC. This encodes CASSIQGGSNYGYTF.

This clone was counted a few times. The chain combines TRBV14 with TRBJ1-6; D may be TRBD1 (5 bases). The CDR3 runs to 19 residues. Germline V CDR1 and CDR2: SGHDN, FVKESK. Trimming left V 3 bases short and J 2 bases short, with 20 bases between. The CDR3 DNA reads TGTGCCAGCAGCCAGGGCGGGGCAGGGTCGAACCCCTATAATTCACCCCTCCACTTT. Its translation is CASSQGGAGSNPYNSPLHF.